This paragraph covers one T cell receptor (beta chain) sequence. The antigen remains undetermined. These data originate in a study of T cell responses to AZD1222 COVID-19 vaccine. Overall study results and limits: Spike-spanning, vaccine-associated CD4 TCRs were dominant at 160-218 and 743-854. Spike-specific TCR breadth and depth grew following two AZD1222 doses.

TCRdb's copy holds only in-frame clones and misses some; the assay was immunoSEQ multiplex PCR. The data hold around 78,000 clones, with around nine tenths observed a single time. The CDR3 sequence is 15 residues long. V dropped 2 bases and J dropped 9 bases, with 17 bases sitting between them. Germline V lookup: CDR1 SGHVS, CDR2 FNYEAQ. This rearrangement joins TRBV7-6 to TRBJ1-5, with a weak D call TRBD1 (5 bases). Source: peripheral blood, taken on day 0 of AZD1222 vaccination. The sequence was obtained from an adult in good health. The CDR3 sequence is CASSLSGTEGRPQHF. The CDR3 region has the DNA TGTGCCAGCAGCTTATCCGGGACGGAGGGGAGGCCCCAGCATTTT.